This note documents a single T cell receptor beta chain sequence. The antigen remains undetermined. This CDR3 has 15 amino acids. V lost 5 bases to trimming and J lost 0 bases, with 11 bases between them. CDR1 is MNHEY and CDR2 is SVGAGI in the germline V gene. Amplification used 60 Vbeta primers and 13 Jbeta primers. Study processing details: The count from a later analysis was 70 million to 85 million unique TCR beta chains, about 9.9 million of them shared. Generated by immunoSEQ multiplex PCR, the TCRdb table keeps only in-frame clones and is missing some. V and J calls and clone size follow that table, whereas D and trimming were derived from the DNA. The table shows about 120,000 clones, with around 70% occurring only once. This sample is part of a study of cytomegalovirus exposure and HLA in healthy donors. Overall study: HLA-typed donors contributed around 82 million unique TCRs, which were held in an early data release. Overall study results and limits: Several V segments, TRBV6-2 and TRBV6-3 among them, could not be told apart and were dropped. A further, later analysis showed that HLA-associated TCR beta chains (compared with equally common others) were more clonally expanded.

The sequenced sample was PBMCs. The sequence came from a man younger than 40 in good health and CMV-seropositive. V usage is TRBV6-5 and J usage is TRBJ1-5; D gene uncertain. CDR3 amino acids: CASSNYEGSNQPQHF. Written as DNA, the CDR3 is TGTGCCAGCAGTAACTATGAGGGTAGCAATCAGCCCCAGCATTTT.